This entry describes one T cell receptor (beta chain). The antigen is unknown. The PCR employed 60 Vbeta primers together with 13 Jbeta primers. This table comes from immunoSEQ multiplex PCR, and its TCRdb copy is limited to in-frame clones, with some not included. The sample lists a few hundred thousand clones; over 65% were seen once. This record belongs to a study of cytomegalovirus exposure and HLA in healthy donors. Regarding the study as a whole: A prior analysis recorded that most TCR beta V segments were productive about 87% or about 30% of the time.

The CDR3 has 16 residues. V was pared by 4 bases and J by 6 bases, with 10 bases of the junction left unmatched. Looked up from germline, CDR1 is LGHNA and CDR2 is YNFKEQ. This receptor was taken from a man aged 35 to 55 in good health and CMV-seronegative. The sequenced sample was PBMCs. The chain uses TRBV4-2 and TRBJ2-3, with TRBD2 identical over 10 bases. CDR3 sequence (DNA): TGTGCCAGCAGCCCTAGACTAGCGGGCGCGGGTGATACGCAGTATTTT. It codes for CASSPRLAGAGDTQYF.